These 6 T cell receptor beta chains came from one sample sequenced in a study of radiation and T cells in renal cell carcinoma (dated by TCRdb to the early 2020s). Library creation used the immunoSEQ multiplex PCR assay. What TCRdb holds here is the immuneACCESS table cut down to in-frame rearrangements. Part of the clones is not present; checked against another copy, under half of the missing clones reflect an unresolved V gene, and the others are unexplained. This sample lists tens of thousands of clones; 86% were detected once. The ten top clones hold 20% to 25% of the sample. The time point label of this sample denotes: blood 2 weeks post-SBRT. Explained via the paper, the treatment or condition label denotes: 15 Gy SBRT to primary tumor, nephrectomy 4 weeks later. Source: blood, taken from a patient whose treatment included radiotherapy and nephrectomy. These receptors came from a woman aged 45-65 years with renal cell carcinoma.

This clone was seen only once. The rearrangement links TRBV28 to TRBJ2-2; D ambiguous. Between the trimmed V and J ends, which lost 3 bases and 2 bases, there was a span of 10 bases. From germline, CDR1 is MDHEN and CDR2 SYDVKM. The CDR3 loop spans 15 amino acids. The DNA of the CDR3 is TGTGCCAGCAGTTTCGAAGGGTATAACACCGGGGAGCTGTTTTTT. As protein: CASSFEGYNTGELFF.

The chain links TRBV2 to TRBJ2-3; no firm D call. The CDR3 has 12 amino acids. The germline V gene encodes CDR1 SNHLY and CDR2 FYNNEI. V gave up 3 bases and J gave up 2 bases, with 3 bases separating them. The CDR3 spells CASSEDTDTQYF. The CDR3 DNA reads as TGTGCCAGCAGTGAGGACACAGATACGCAGTATTTT.

The chain has TRBV7-2 and TRBJ2-2, with D perhaps matching TRBD2 (6 bases). V dropped 11 bases and J dropped 6 bases, with 16 bases sitting between them. The length of the CDR3 is 13 residues. The germline V gene has CDR1 SGHTA and CDR2 FQGNSA. Written as DNA, the CDR3 is TGTGCCGGGGGACTGGGACGGGCCGGGGAGCTGTTTTTT. The encoded protein is CAGGLGRAGELFF. The whole variable domain, filled in from reference TRBV7-2 and TRBJ2-2, reads GAGVSQSPSNKVTEKGKDVELRCDPISGHTALYWYRQSLGQGLEFLIYFQGNSAPDKSGLPSDRFSAERTGGSVSTLTIQRTQQEDSAVYLCAGGLGRAGELFFGEGSRLTVL.

This rearrangement joins TRBV2 to TRBJ1-2; D perhaps matches TRBD1 (5 bases). Trimming pared 11 bases from V and 0 bases from J, leaving 16 bases between. This CDR3 is 14 amino acids long. Germline loops: CDR1 SNHLY, CDR2 FYNNEI. CDR3 loop: CAATPGGPNYGYTF. CDR3 DNA: TGTGCCGCGACGCCGGGGGGACCTAACTATGGCTACACCTTC.

The J gene is TRBJ2-5, the V gene TRBV7-7; 8 bases agree with TRBD2. Trimming took 5 bases from V and 3 from J; bases not matched to a gene: 2. The CDR3 is 13 amino acids. Germline V gives CDR1 SSHAT, CDR2 FNYEAQ (reference sequence). The CDR3 sequence: CASSAGGEETQYF. The CDR3 region has the DNA TGTGCCAGCAGCGCGGGGGGAGAAGAGACCCAGTACTTC.

The chain recombines TRBV11-2 with TRBJ2-7; D uncertain. V was pared by 5 bases and J by 2 bases, with 10 bases between. The CDR3 is made up of 13 amino acids. Germline loops: CDR1 SGHAT, CDR2 FQNNGV. This CDR3 reads CASSPQNTYEQYF. The CDR3 DNA reads as TGTGCCAGCAGCCCACAAAACACCTACGAGCAGTACTTC.